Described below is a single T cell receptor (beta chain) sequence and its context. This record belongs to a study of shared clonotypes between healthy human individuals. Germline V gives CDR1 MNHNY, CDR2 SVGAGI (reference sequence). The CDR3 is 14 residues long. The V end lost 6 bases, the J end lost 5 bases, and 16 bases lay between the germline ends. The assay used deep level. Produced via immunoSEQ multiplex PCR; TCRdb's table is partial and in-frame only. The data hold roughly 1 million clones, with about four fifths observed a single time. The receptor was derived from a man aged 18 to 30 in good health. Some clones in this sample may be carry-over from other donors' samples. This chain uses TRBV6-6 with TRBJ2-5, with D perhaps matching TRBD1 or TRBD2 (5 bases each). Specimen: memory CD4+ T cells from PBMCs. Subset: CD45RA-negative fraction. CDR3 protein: CASSALGEGETQYF. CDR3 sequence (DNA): TGTGCCAGCAGCGCCTTGGGGGAAGGTGAGACCCAGTACTTC.